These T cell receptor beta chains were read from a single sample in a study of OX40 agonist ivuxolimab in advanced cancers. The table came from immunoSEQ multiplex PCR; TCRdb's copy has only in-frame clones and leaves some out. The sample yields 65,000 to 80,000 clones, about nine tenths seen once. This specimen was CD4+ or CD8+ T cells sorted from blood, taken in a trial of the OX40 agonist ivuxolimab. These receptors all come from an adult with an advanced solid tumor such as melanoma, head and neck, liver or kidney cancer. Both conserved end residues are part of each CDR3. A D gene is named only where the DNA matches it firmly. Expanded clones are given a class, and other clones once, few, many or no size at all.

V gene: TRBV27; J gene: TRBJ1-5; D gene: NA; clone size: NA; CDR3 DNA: TGTGCCAGCAGTTTATCAGGGATGGTTCAGCCCCAGCATTTT; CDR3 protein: CASSLSGMVQPQHF
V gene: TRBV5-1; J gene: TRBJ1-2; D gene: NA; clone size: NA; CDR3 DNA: TGCGCCAGCAGCTTGAAACAGGGCGCGCACTATGGCTACACCTTC; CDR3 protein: CASSLKQGAHYGYTF
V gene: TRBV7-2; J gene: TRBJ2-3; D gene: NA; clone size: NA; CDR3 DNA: TGTGCCAGCAGCATTCTCTCCTCTGATACGCAGTATTTT; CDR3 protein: CASSILSSDTQYF
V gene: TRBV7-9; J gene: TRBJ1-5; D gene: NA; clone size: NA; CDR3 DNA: TGTGCCAGCAGCTTAGAAGATCAGCCCCAGCATTTT; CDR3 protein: CASSLEDQPQHF
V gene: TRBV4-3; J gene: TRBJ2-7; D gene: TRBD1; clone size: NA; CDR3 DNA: TGCGCCAGCAGCCAAACCGGGACAGGGGCCTACGAGCAGTACTTC; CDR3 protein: CASSQTGTGAYEQYF
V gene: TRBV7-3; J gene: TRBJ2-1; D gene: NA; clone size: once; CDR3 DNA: TGTGCCAGCAGCTTAAGTTTGGGGGACGGTCTCAATGAGCAGTTCTTC; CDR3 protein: CASSLSLGDGLNEQFF
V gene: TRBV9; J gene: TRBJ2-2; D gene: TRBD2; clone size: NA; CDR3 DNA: TGTGCCAGCAAAGCGGGAGGGCCTGGTGACACCGGGGAGCTGTTTTTT; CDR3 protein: CASKAGGPGDTGELFF
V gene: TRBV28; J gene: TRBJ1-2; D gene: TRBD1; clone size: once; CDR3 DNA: TGTGCCAGCAGGGGGAGGACAGGGGGTAACTATGGCTACACCTTC; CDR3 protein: CASRGRTGGNYGYTF
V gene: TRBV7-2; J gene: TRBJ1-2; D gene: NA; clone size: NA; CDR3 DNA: TGTGCCAGCAGTGTGGATTATTATGGCTACACCTTC; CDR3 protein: CASSVDYYGYTF
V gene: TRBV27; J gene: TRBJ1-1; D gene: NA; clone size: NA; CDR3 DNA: TGTGCCAGCCAGGACGGGCCGGTCACTGAAGCTTTCTTT; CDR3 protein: CASQDGPVTEAFF
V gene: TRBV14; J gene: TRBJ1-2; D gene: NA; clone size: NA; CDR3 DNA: TGTGCCAGCAGCTCCTTGGGGTTTACAGGGACCGGCTACACCTTC; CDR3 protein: CASSSLGFTGTGYTF
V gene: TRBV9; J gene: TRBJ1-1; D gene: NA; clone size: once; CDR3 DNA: TGTGCCAGCAGCGTAGGGGGGGAGAACACTGAAGCTTTCTTT; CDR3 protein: CASSVGGENTEAFF
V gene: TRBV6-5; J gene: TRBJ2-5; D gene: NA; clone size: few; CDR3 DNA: TGTGCCAGCAGTTACTCGAAGAGAGAGACCCAGTACTTC; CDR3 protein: CASSYSKRETQYF
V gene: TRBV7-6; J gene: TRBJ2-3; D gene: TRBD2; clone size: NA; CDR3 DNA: TGTGCCAGCAGCCCACCTGGGGGGGATTATTATACTAGCACAGATACGCAGTATTTT; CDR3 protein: CASSPPGGDYYTSTDTQYF
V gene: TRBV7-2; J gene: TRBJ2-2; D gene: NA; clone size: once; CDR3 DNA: TGTGCCAGCAGCTTAAGTTCTGGGGCTTTGAACACCGGGGAGCTGTTTTTT; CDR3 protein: CASSLSSGALNTGELFF
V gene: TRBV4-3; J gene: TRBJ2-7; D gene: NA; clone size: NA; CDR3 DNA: TGCGCCAGCAGCCAGGGGAGGACAGGCGGCGACGAGCAGTACTTC; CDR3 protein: CASSQGRTGGDEQYF
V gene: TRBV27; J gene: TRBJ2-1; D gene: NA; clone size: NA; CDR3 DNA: TGTGCCAGCAGTTCCCCACTGTTCGATGAGCAGTTCTTC; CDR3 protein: CASSSPLFDEQFF
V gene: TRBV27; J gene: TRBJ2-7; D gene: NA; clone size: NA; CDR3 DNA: TGTGCCAGCAGTTTAACTAGTACGTACGAGCAGTACTTC; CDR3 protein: CASSLTSTYEQYF
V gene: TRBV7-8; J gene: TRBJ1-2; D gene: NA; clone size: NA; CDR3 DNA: TGTGCCAGCAGCTCCGAATCTATCACCTATGGCTACACCTTC; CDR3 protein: CASSSESITYGYTF
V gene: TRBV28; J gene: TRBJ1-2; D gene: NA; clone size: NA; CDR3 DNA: TGTGCCAGCAGTTTTTGGGGGAAAGATGGCTACACCTTC; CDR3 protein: CASSFWGKDGYTF
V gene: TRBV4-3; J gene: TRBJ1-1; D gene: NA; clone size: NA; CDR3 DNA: TGCGCCAGCAGCCAAGATAGAGTAGGGCGGGCTGAAGCTTTCTTT; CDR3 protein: CASSQDRVGRAEAFF
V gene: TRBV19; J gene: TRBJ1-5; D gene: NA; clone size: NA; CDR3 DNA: TGTGCCAGTAGTAATCGCGGCAGCGCAAGGGATCAGCCCCAGCATTTT; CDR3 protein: CASSNRGSARDQPQHF
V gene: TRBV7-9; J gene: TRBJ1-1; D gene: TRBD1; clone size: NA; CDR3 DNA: TGTGCCAGCTTGGGACAGGGGGCGGGTTACACTGAAGCTTTCTTT; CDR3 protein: CASLGQGAGYTEAFF
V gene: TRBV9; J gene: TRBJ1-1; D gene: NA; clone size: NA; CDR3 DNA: TGTGCCAGCAGCGTAGCCCCAGGGGAAGCTTTCTTT; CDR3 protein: CASSVAPGEAFF
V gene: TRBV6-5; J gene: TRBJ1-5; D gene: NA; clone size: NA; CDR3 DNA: TGTGCCAGCAGCCCAGAGGGAAATAGCAATCAGCCCCAGCATTTT; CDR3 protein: CASSPEGNSNQPQHF
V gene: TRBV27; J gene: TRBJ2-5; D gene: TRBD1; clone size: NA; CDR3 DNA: TGTGCCAGTAGGGTACAGGGGATTCGGGAGACCCAGTACTTC; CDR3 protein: CASRVQGIRETQYF
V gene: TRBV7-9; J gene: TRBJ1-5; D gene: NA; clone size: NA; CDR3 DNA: TGTGCCAGCAGCCATGGACAGAATAGCAATCAGCCCCAGCATTTT; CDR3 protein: CASSHGQNSNQPQHF
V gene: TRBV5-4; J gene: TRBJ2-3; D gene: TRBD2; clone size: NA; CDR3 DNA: TGTGCCAGCATACTAGCGGGGTTCACAGATACGCAGTATTTT; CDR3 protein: CASILAGFTDTQYF
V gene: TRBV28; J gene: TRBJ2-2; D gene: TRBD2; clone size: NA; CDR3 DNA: TGTGCCAGCTCCGAGCGGGAGGGCCCCGGGGAGCTGTTTTTT; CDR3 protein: CASSEREGPGELFF
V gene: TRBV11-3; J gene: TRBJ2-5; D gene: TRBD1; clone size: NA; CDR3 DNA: TGTGCCAGCAGCTCTCCGGGACAGCTCCAAGAGACCCAGTACTTC; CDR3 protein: CASSSPGQLQETQYF
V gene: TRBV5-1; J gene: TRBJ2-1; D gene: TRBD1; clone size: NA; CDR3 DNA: TGCGCCAGCAGCTGGAAGACAGGGCCCTACAATGAGCAGTTCTTC; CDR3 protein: CASSWKTGPYNEQFF